What follows are 27 T cell receptor beta chains derived from one specimen sequenced in a study of OX40 agonist ivuxolimab in advanced cancers. Clones were sequenced by immunoSEQ multiplex PCR, and TCRdb holds only the in-frame ones, with some missing. The sample yields 60,000 to 80,000 clones, roughly 88% seen once. Sequencing was performed on CD4+ or CD8+ T cells sorted from blood, taken in a trial of the OX40 agonist ivuxolimab. The receptors come from an adult with an advanced solid tumor such as melanoma, head and neck, liver or kidney cancer.

The chain is built from TRBV5-4 and TRBJ2-2; 7 bases are shared with TRBD2. Per germline, CDR1 SGHNT and CDR2 YYREEE (reference sequence). The CDR3 totals 17 residues. With 4 bases clipped from V and 6 bases from J, the junction kept 15 bases outside the gene matches. The CDR3 DNA is TGTGCCAGCAGCCCAGGCCAGGGCGGGGGAAAGGCCGGGGAGCTGTTTTTT. It specifies CASSPGQGGGKAGELFF. The full variable domain, in which reference TRBV5-4 and TRBJ2-2 provide the parts outside the CDR3, is ETGVTQSPTHLIKTRGQQVTLRCSSQSGHNTVSWYQQALGQGPQFIFQYYREEENGRGNFPPRFSGLQFPNYSSELNVNALELDDSALYLCASSPGQGGGKAGELFFGEGSRLTVL.

The chain uses TRBV27 and TRBJ2-5, with a weak D call TRBD1 (7 bases). The CDR3 is 13 residues long. The germline V gene has CDR1 MNHEY and CDR2 SMNVEV (reference sequence). V lost 4 bases to trimming and J lost 5 bases, with 11 bases between them. Here the CDR3 DNA reads TGTGCCAGCAGTTGGAGGGGGCAGGAGACCCAGTACTTC. Amino acids: CASSWRGQETQYF.

J is TRBJ1-5 and V is TRBV11-3, with D tentatively TRBD1 (5 bases). CDR1 is SGHNT and CDR2 is YENEEA in the germline V gene. The length of the CDR3 is 13 residues. Between the trimmed V and J ends, which lost 1 base and 5 bases, there was a span of 6 bases. The CDR3: CASSLGGDQPQHF. CDR3 in DNA: TGTGCCAGCAGCTTAGGGGGGGATCAGCCCCAGCATTTT.

The chain is built from TRBV7-2 and TRBJ1-4, with TRBD1 matching over 7 bases. CDR3 length: 15 residues. Germline trimming cut 5 bases from V and 5 bases from J; bases unmatched to any gene: 8. From germline, CDR1 is SGHTA and CDR2 FQGNSA. The CDR3 DNA sequence: TGTGCCAGCAGCATCCAGGGGGAGGAAAATGAAAAACTGTTTTTT. Translation: CASSIQGEENEKLFF.

This chain joins TRBV16 and TRBJ1-1, with a possible D match to TRBD1 (6 bases). The V gene's germline CDR1 is KGHSY and CDR2 FQNENV. The CDR3 has 13 residues. V was clipped by 3 bases and J by 8 bases, with 13 bases between them. The CDR3 DNA reads TGTGCCAGCAGCCAGGGGGCGTCGGGGGAAGCTTTCTTT. It translates to CASSQGASGEAFF.

The gene calls are TRBV18 and TRBJ1-5; D gene uncertain. The CDR3 sequence is 12 residues long. Trimming shortened V by 3 bases and J by 4 bases, and 4 bases separated the two germline ends. CDR1 is KGHSH and CDR2 is LQKENI in the germline V gene. The CDR3 region has the DNA TGTGCCAGCTCACCCATTAATCAGCCCCAGCATTTT. This gives the protein CASSPINQPQHF.

The rearrangement uses TRBV6-5 and TRBJ2-1; D possibly corresponds to TRBD1 (5 bases). Germline-derived CDR1 and CDR2 are MNHEY and SVGAGI. The length of the CDR3 is 14 residues. V was clipped by 3 bases and J by 6 bases, with 12 bases between them. As DNA, the CDR3 is TGTGCCAGCAGTTATTCCAGGGATGGCAATGAGCAGTTCTTC. Amino acid sequence: CASSYSRDGNEQFF.

The chain joins TRBV9 to TRBJ2-2; D call uncertain. CDR1 and CDR2 (germline): SGDLS, YYNGEE. V lost 4 bases to trimming and J lost 5 bases, with 9 bases between them. The CDR3 sequence is 13 residues long. The CDR3 DNA is TGTGCCAGCAGCCTGATGGGGACCGGGGAGCTGTTTTTT. This sequence encodes CASSLMGTGELFF.

This clone appeared once. The chain is built from TRBV30 and TRBJ1-5; D unresolved. The CDR3 is 15 residues long. Trimming left V 1 base short and J 4 bases short, with 14 bases between. Per germline, CDR1 GTSNPN and CDR2 SVGIG (reference sequence). The CDR3 loop is CAWSGVGSLNQPQHF. The CDR3 DNA sequence: TGTGCCTGGAGTGGCGTTGGGTCCCTAAATCAGCCCCAGCATTTT.

The chain recombines TRBV5-5 with TRBJ2-7, with TRBD2 as a possible D gene (6 bases). This CDR3 region has 15 residues. Germline V gene sequence: CDR1 SGHKS, CDR2 YYEKEE (reference sequence). V lost 0 bases, J lost 0 bases, and 10 bases lay in between. The CDR3 coding sequence is TGTGCCAGCAGCTTGGCCGGCGGGGTCTCCTACGAGCAGTACTTC. Translating gives CASSLAGGVSYEQYF.

The chain recombines TRBV28 with TRBJ2-5, with D tentatively TRBD1 (6 bases). The germline gives CDR1 MDHEN, CDR2 SYDVKM. The CDR3 has 13 amino acids. V dropped 6 bases and J dropped 4 bases, with 12 bases sitting between them. The DNA of the CDR3 is TGTGCCAGCAGACCACAGGGACGAGAGACCCAGTACTTC. Amino acids: CASRPQGRETQYF.

This clone was observed a few times. This sequence joins TRBV5-6 and TRBJ1-2; no firm D call. This CDR3 is 16 amino acids long. Germline-derived CDR1 and CDR2 are SGHDT and YYEEEE. With 3 bases removed from V and 8 bases from J, the gap between germline ends came to 23 bases. The CDR3 DNA is TGTGCCAGCAGCTCCGGACTCGGCGGCGGAGTTAGAGGCTACACCTTC. This sequence encodes CASSSGLGGGVRGYTF.

The chain's CDR3 is CASSQHREHEQFF. CDR3 bases: TGCGCCAGCAGCCAGCACAGGGAGCATGAGCAGTTCTTC. This sequence joins TRBV4-3 and TRBJ2-1; a possible D gene is TRBD1 (6 bases). V lost 3 bases and J lost 8, with 11 bases in between. CDR3 length equals 13 residues. From germline, CDR1 is LGHNA and CDR2 YSLEER.

The chain employs TRBV5-5 and TRBJ1-1; 7 nucleotides align to TRBD1. The trim removed 2 bases at V and 5 bases at J, leaving 18 bases unmatched. This CDR3 has 18 residues. Germline CDR1 SGHKS, CDR2 YYEKEE (reference sequence). CDR3 loop: CASSFTRGGGNIGTEAFF. CDR3 nucleotides: TGTGCCAGCAGCTTTACGAGAGGGGGCGGGAATATAGGGACTGAAGCTTTCTTT. The full variable domain, its missing parts supplied by reference TRBV5-5 and TRBJ1-1, is DAGVTQSPTHLIKTRGQQVTLRCSPISGHKSVSWYQQVLGQGPQFIFQYYEKEERGRGNFPDRFSARQFPNYSSELNVNALLLGDSALYLCASSFTRGGGNIGTEAFFGQGTRLTVV.

In its sample, this clone was seen once. The chain uses TRBV19 and TRBJ2-6, with D uncertain. The CDR3 is 15 amino acids. The germline CDR1 and CDR2 sequences are LNHDA and SQIVND (reference sequence). The V gene lost 4 bases and the J gene lost 0 bases, with 7 bases spanning the gap. The CDR3 loop is CASSTRRSGANVLTF. Here the CDR3 DNA reads TGTGCCAGTAGTACCCGGCGCTCTGGGGCCAACGTCCTGACTTTC.

The rearrangement links TRBV11-1 to TRBJ2-2; D unclear. This CDR3 region has 14 residues. Germline CDR1 reads SGHAT; CDR2 reads FQDESV (reference sequence). The V end was cut by 5 bases, the J end by 2 bases, with 9 bases between. The CDR3 nucleotides read TGTGCCAGCAGCAAGACACTTAACACCGGGGAGCTGTTTTTT. Translated: CASSKTLNTGELFF.

The chain is built from TRBV10-2 and TRBJ2-5; no definite D call. Trimming left V 1 base short and J 5 bases short, with 5 bases between. Germline loops: CDR1 WSHSY, CDR2 SAAADI. CDR3 length: 12 residues. The CDR3 loop is CASSEFLETQYF. The CDR3 DNA follows: TGCGCCAGCAGTGAGTTCCTGGAGACCCAGTACTTC.

The chain has TRBV4-3 and TRBJ2-2; D is uncertain. The CDR3 is 15 amino acids. With 0 bases removed from V and 4 bases from J, the gap between germline ends came to 9 bases. Germline CDR1 and CDR2: LGHNA and YSLEER. CDR3 sequence reads: CASSQEAAITGELFF. Written as DNA, the CDR3 is TGCGCCAGCAGCCAAGAAGCAGCCATCACCGGGGAGCTGTTTTTT.

The V and J genes are TRBV6-5 and TRBJ1-5, with D maybe TRBD1 (5 bases). CDR3 length: 15 residues. Germline values: CDR1 MNHEY, CDR2 SVGAGI. V shed 7 bases and J shed 7 bases, with 20 bases lying between them. CDR3 DNA: TGTGCCAGCAACCCAGGCCAGGCTTGGGGGCAGCCCCAGCATTTT. Protein sequence: CASNPGQAWGQPQHF.

This rearrangement joins TRBV19 to TRBJ2-7, with 9 bases lining up with TRBD1. From germline, CDR1 is LNHDA and CDR2 SQIVND (reference sequence). With 6 bases clipped from V and 3 bases from J, the junction kept 9 bases outside the gene matches. The CDR3 consists of 15 residues. The CDR3 DNA is TGTGCCAGTAGATCGTCCGGGACAGGGAACTACGAGCAGTACTTC. Encoded protein: CASRSSGTGNYEQYF.

J is TRBJ1-5 and V is TRBV6-5; 8 bases map to TRBD1. Germline-derived CDR1 and CDR2 are MNHEY and SVGAGI. The CDR3 consists of 15 residues. V was clipped by 5 bases and J by 7 bases; unmatched bases: 10. CDR3 DNA: TGTGCCAGCAGTACTGGACAGGGAGGTGGGCAGCCCCAGCATTTT. It codes for CASSTGQGGGQPQHF.

The CDR3 DNA reads as TGTGCCAGCAGCTTGCGGGGGGCTAACTATGGCTACACCTTC. It yields the protein CASSLRGANYGYTF. The rearrangement links TRBV5-6 to TRBJ1-2; perhaps TRBD1 as D (5 bases). From germline, CDR1 is SGHDT and CDR2 YYEEEE. This CDR3 contains 14 residues. V lost 1 base and J 0 bases, leaving 7 bases between the germline ends.

The gene calls are TRBV6-6 and TRBJ1-2, with 8 nucleotides matching TRBD1. This CDR3 spans 15 amino acids. The germline gives CDR1 MNHNY, CDR2 SVGAGI (reference sequence). V was clipped by 2 bases and J by 7 bases; unmatched bases: 9. DNA for the CDR3: TGTGCCAGCAGTTACGCGCCCCAGGGGGCGCTTGGCTACACCTTC. Amino acids: CASSYAPQGALGYTF.

V usage is TRBV5-4 and J usage is TRBJ1-5, with D uncertain. Germline V gene lookup returns CDR1 SGHNT and CDR2 YYREEE (reference sequence). V lost 4 bases and J lost 7, with 9 bases in between. The CDR3 covers 12 residues. CDR3 sequence (DNA): TGTGCCAGCAGCACGGCTGGGCAGCCCCAGCATTTT. The encoded protein is CASSTAGQPQHF.

This sequence joins TRBV6-6 and TRBJ2-3; 8 nucleotides align to TRBD2. There are 14 residues in the CDR3. Germline CDR1 and CDR2: MNHNY and SVGAGI (reference sequence). V shed 4 bases and J 4 bases; nucleotides not matched to a gene: 4. The CDR3 reads CASSSPGGADTQYF. The CDR3 DNA is TGTGCCAGCAGTTCCCCGGGGGGGGCAGATACGCAGTATTTT.

Concerning this clone itself: Additional DNA sequences in this sample encode the identical CDR3. This chain connects TRBV5-1 to TRBJ2-2; D perhaps matches TRBD2 (5 bases). V was trimmed by 3 bases and J by 5 bases, leaving 11 bases between them. The CDR3 is made up of 14 amino acids. CDR1 and CDR2 (germline): SGHRS, YFSETQ. The CDR3 DNA reads TGCGCCAGCAGCTATATCCCGGGAACCGGGGAGCTGTTTTTT. It specifies CASSYIPGTGELFF.

V and J are TRBV18 and TRBJ1-3; D is unclear. The CDR3 spans 14 residues. The germline gives CDR1 KGHSH, CDR2 LQKENI. The V and J ends lost 2 bases and 5 bases respectively, with 10 bases between them. CDR3 in amino acids: CASSPFPARNTIYF. CDR3 bases: TGTGCCAGCTCACCATTTCCAGCAAGAAACACCATATATTTT.